This T cell receptor beta chain appears in the sequencing data of a study of T-cell reconstitution after alpha-beta-depleted transplantation in children (TCRdb year 2016). Study-wide context: T-cell immune reconstitution after TCRalphabeta/CD19-depleted allogeneic hematopoietic cell transplantation in children was quantitatively tracked in the study by means of TCR repertoire profiling. On the study overall, not on this receptor specifically: In some patients, the high TCRbeta diversity seen at day 60 was put down to recipient T cells and intrathymic progenitors that had survived conditioning. The apparently early recovery of alphabetaT-cell counts about two months after transplant reportedly depended on only several hundred rapidly expanded clones that came from non-depleted graft cells. The frequencies of hyperexpanded clones fell over the following months, and after one year, T-cell counts and TCRbeta diversity were mostly attributed to newly produced T cells.

The sample's treatment or condition, from its label and the paper: allogeneic hematopoietic cell transplantation with graft depleted of TCRalphabeta T cells and CD19 B cells. The transplant recipients were children given TCRalphabeta/CD19-depleted allogeneic hematopoietic cell grafts. From the cysteine up to the phenylalanine, the CDR3 has a length of 15 residues. Of all the DNA, just the CDR3 is kept, 45 bases in frame from base 1. Relative to germline, V is 5 bases shorter and J is 0 bases shorter, with 14 bases between their ends. The sample holds a few counts of this clonotype. Its antigen is not yet known. There are no base qualities to consult, and no much larger clone falls within one base. Library preparation used PCR. The sample was run on an Illumina HiSeq 2500. To normalize quantification of the TCRbeta repertoire, the TCR libraries were built with molecular barcoding that relied on unique molecular identifiers. TCRdb passed the public sequencing reads through fastp at Q25 and MiXCR, retaining productive beta sequences. Rows are unified per CDR3 protein, each entry keeping the most common DNA and genes. The sample table holds hundreds of thousands of distinct CDR3 sequences, of which around 14% were seen once. 0.79% of the sample belongs to the ten largest clones.

This TCR was sampled from a girl aged 2-9 years with congenital amegakaryocytic thrombocytopenia, due to receive a stem cell transplant. The V and J genes are TRBV12-3 or TRBV12-4 and TRBJ2-7; the D gene is tentatively TRBD1 or TRBD2, each matching 5 bases. The material sequenced was PBMCs, taken before TCRalphabeta/CD19-depleted stem cell transplant. The DNA sequence follows: TGTGCCAGCAGTACCTCCGGGACCAGCTCCTACGAGCAGTACTTC. Translated, it reads CASSTSGTSSYEQYF.